These T cell receptor beta chains were read from a single sample in a study of shared clonotypes between healthy human individuals. Measured with immunoSEQ multiplex PCR; TCRdb has only the in-frame clones, and not every one. Of 650,000 to 700,000 clones detected, around 90% appear once; the ten largest clones hold about a third. Sequencing was carried out using memory CD8+ T cells from PBMCs. Receptors were obtained from a man younger than 35 in good health. Some clones in this sample may be carry-over from other donors' samples. The CDR3 runs from the conserved cysteine through the conserved F or W. The D gene is left open where the match is weak.

d_call	v_call	j_call	cdr3_aa
TRBD2	TRBV7-2	TRBJ2-7	CASSPLAGGGEQYF
NA	TRBV11-2	NA	CASSLVVNRGYEQYF
NA	TRBV6-1	TRBJ2-1	CASGRNEQFF
NA	TRBV30	TRBJ2-7	CAWSGQRHDEQYF
NA	TRBV27	TRBJ2-2	CASSLRTANTGELFF
NA	TRBV19	TRBJ1-1	CASSTRDGGSIGAFF
NA	TRBV19	TRBJ2-3	CASAGSTDTQYF
TRBD2	TRBV7-9	TRBJ2-3	CASSPAGTSGIRGLDTQYF
NA	TRBV27	TRBJ1-1	CASSPPRGFNTEAFF
NA	TRBV7-3	TRBJ2-1	CASSHLAPGNEQFF
TRBD1	TRBV28	TRBJ2-1	CASSDRGSNEQFF
NA	TRBV27	TRBJ2-3	CASSLVGSEDTQYF
TRBD1	TRBV25-1	TRBJ2-3	CASSESQGVDTQYF
TRBD2	TRBV19	TRBJ2-1	CASSIGLAGTNEQFF
TRBD1	TRBV15	TRBJ1-2	CATSLGTGVWGYTF
TRBD1	TRBV27	TRBJ1-6	CASSFLDRANSPLHF
NA	TRBV28	TRBJ1-1	CASSLRQNTEAFF
NA	TRBV5-1	TRBJ2-5	CASSLKGDRGTQYF
NA	TRBV30	TRBJ2-1	CAWSAVAGGPGNEQFF
NA	TRBV21-1	TRBJ2-3	CASSPRGATGDTQYF
NA	TRBV6-6	TRBJ2-4	CASYGAKNIQYF
TRBD1	TRBV5-1	TRBJ1-1	CASSLGRDRGLVTEAFF
NA	TRBV19	TRBJ1-5	CASSWGEGDQPQHF
NA	TRBV6-1	TRBJ1-4	CASSVRRQGRLKLFF
NA	TRBV15	TRBJ2-4	CATSRDYGAGADIQYF
NA	TRBV4-3	TRBJ2-1	CASSQSPVSEQFF
TRBD1	TRBV29-1	TRBJ2-7	CSALQGAEQYF
NA	TRBV30	TRBJ1-1	CAWRAGGNTEAFF
TRBD1	TRBV5-1	TRBJ2-1	CASSLFGRDSPTYNEQFF
TRBD1	TRBV7-3	TRBJ2-1	CASSLTGTGFRGNEQFF
NA	TRBV7-3	TRBJ2-1	CASSSGPGRNEQFF
NA	TRBV9	TRBJ2-7	CASSVDRDHEQYF
NA	TRBV27	TRBJ1-1	CASSGLRGTEAFF
TRBD1	TRBV19	TRBJ1-1	CASEDRGYTEAFF
TRBD1	TRBV2	TRBJ2-3	CASSEGQGATDTQYF
TRBD2	TRBV11-2	TRBJ2-1	CASSVSGGWEYNEQFF
NA	TRBV4-1	TRBJ2-2	CASSPDTANTGELFF
TRBD2	TRBV5-4	TRBJ2-1	CASSLRPVAYSGTSSEQFF
NA	TRBV23-1	TRBJ1-1	CASSQKDKGKTEAFF
NA	TRBV6-5	TRBJ1-2	CASSYSRVTYGYTF
NA	TRBV18	TRBJ2-7	CASSPGLGSYEQYF
NA	TRBV5-1	TRBJ1-1	CASSWDRKNTEAFF
NA	TRBV14	TRBJ2-7	CASSQGGHEQYF
NA	TRBV7-9	TRBJ1-2	CASSSVLALYSGGYTF
TRBD2	TRBV27	TRBJ2-5	CASTAAGAAETQYF
TRBD1	TRBV15	TRBJ1-2	CATSRERDRGFRGYTF
TRBD1	TRBV28	TRBJ2-2	CASTDSDRTNTGELFF
NA	TRBV5-6	TRBJ2-1	CASSLGYLEQFF
TRBD1	TRBV6-5	TRBJ1-4	CASSYYGQGYEKLFF
NA	TRBV5-6	TRBJ2-7	CASSWRNGGRHYEQYF
NA	TRBV30	TRBJ1-2	CAWSKEGGYTF